Following are 15 T cell receptor beta chains from one sample sequenced in a study of T cell responses to AZD1222 COVID-19 vaccine. Profiled with immunoSEQ multiplex PCR; TCRdb holds only in-frame clones, not every one. The table lists over 130,000 clones, about nine tenths of them singletons. The sample consisted of peripheral blood, taken on day 0 of AZD1222 vaccination. The receptors come from an adult in good health.

The rearrangement joins TRBV19 to TRBJ1-2; 7 bases map to TRBD1. This CDR3 has 14 amino acids. Germline CDR1 and CDR2: LNHDA and SQIVND (reference sequence). J was trimmed by 4 bases and V by 3 bases; bases with no gene match: 5. CDR3 DNA sequence: TGTGCCAGTAGTATCCAGGGGGAGAGCTATGGCTACACCTTC. This codes for CASSIQGESYGYTF.

V usage is TRBV30 and J usage is TRBJ2-5, with D possibly TRBD2 on 5 matching bases. CDR1 GTSNPN and CDR2 SVGIG come from the germline V gene (reference sequence). Trimming stripped 2 bases from V and 2 bases from J, with 15 bases between. This CDR3 comprises 15 residues. CDR3 DNA sequence: TGTGCCTGGAGTCGCCTGGGAGCCCCACAAGAGACCCAGTACTTC. Residues: CAWSRLGAPQETQYF.

The chain employs TRBV2 and TRBJ1-5; D is unclear. CDR3 length equals 15 residues. Trimming pared 7 bases from V and 6 bases from J, leaving 19 bases between. The germline V gene encodes CDR1 SNHLY and CDR2 FYNNEI. This chain's CDR3 is CASTEDGLVGQPQHF. CDR3 in DNA: TGTGCCAGCACTGAGGATGGGTTAGTGGGTCAGCCCCAGCATTTT.

This chain connects TRBV4-2 to TRBJ2-1, with TRBD2 matching 10 bases. After removal of 0 bases from V and 11 bases from J, the junction contained 4 bases not matched to a gene. The CDR3 consists of 14 residues. Germline V gene lookup returns CDR1 LGHNA and CDR2 YNFKEQ. CDR3 nucleotides: TGTGCCAGCAGCCAAGAACTAGCGGGGTACCAGCAGTTCTTC. Protein sequence: CASSQELAGYQQFF.

The V gene is TRBV4-1, the J gene TRBJ1-3; unclear D gene. The germline gives CDR1 MGHRA, CDR2 YSYEKL. With 0 bases removed from V and 6 bases from J, the gap between germline ends came to 15 bases. This CDR3 is built from 16 residues. The CDR3 nucleotides read TGCGCCAGCAGCCAAGATGAAGCCCTCGGGGAAAACACCATATATTTT. Translated, it gives CASSQDEALGENTIYF.

This clone has only a few counts. The chain has TRBV5-1 and TRBJ2-1; D unresolved. Between the trimmed V and J ends, which lost 2 bases and 10 bases, there was a span of 16 bases. This CDR3 comprises 14 residues. Germline CDR1 is SGHRS and CDR2 is YFSETQ. The CDR3 DNA reads as TGCGCCAGCAGCTTACAACCCACGGCAAACGAGCAGTTCTTC. Amino acids: CASSLQPTANEQFF.

The chain is built from TRBV18 and TRBJ1-4; TRBD1 aligns across 8 bases. The germline V gene has CDR1 KGHSH and CDR2 LQKENI. The CDR3 contains 15 residues. V dropped 3 bases and J dropped 6; count of bases not matched to a gene: 6. In nucleotides, the CDR3 is TGTGCCAGCTCACCCGGACAGGGCGGGGATGAAAAACTGTTTTTT. It is translated as CASSPGQGGDEKLFF.

This chain links TRBV28 with TRBJ2-7; D could derive from TRBD1 or TRBD2 (5 bases each). Germline CDR1 MDHEN, CDR2 SYDVKM. Trimming removed 2 bases from V and 2 bases from J, with 13 bases in between. The CDR3 extends over 15 amino acids. The CDR3: CASSLIGGKPYEQYF. The CDR3 bases are TGTGCCAGCAGTTTAATTGGGGGTAAACCCTACGAGCAGTACTTC.

The chain uses TRBV5-1 and TRBJ2-7; no reliable D call. The CDR3 is 13 residues long. Germline V gene lookup returns CDR1 SGHRS and CDR2 YFSETQ. Deletions cut 0 bases from V and 4 bases from J, with 8 bases between. The CDR3 sequence: CASSLESRYEQYF. The CDR3 DNA reads as TGCGCCAGCAGCTTGGAATCCCGTTACGAGCAGTACTTC.

The rearrangement links TRBV3-1 (or the pseudogene TRBV3-2) to TRBJ2-2; 8 nucleotides line up with TRBD1. Germline lookup yields CDR1 LGHDT and CDR2 YNNKEL (reference sequence). The CDR3 runs to 18 residues. Trimming at V came to 0 bases and at J to 4 bases, leaving 10 bases not matched to a gene. CDR3 protein: CASSQEGLGQGGTGELFF. In DNA, the CDR3 is TGTGCCAGCAGCCAAGAAGGGCTAGGACAGGGAGGCACCGGGGAGCTGTTTTTT.

The chain recombines TRBV7-6 with TRBJ1-1; D is uncertain. The CDR3 runs to 15 residues. The ends were cut back, 0 bases at V and 5 bases at J, with 13 bases in the middle. Germline CDR1 SGHVS, CDR2 FNYEAQ. CDR3 sequence (DNA): TGTGCCAGCAGCTTAGCAGGGAGCGTCAGGACTGAAGCTTTCTTT. It is translated as CASSLAGSVRTEAFF.

The CDR3 here is CASSQTRTNEQFF. DNA of the CDR3: TGTGCCAGCAGCCAGACTAGGACCAATGAGCAGTTCTTC. The V call is TRBV6-4, the J call TRBJ2-1; weak D call: TRBD2 (6 bases). This CDR3 region has 13 residues. Between the trimmed V and J ends, which lost 6 bases and 6 bases, there was a span of 12 bases. From germline, CDR1 is MRHNA and CDR2 SNTAGT.

The V and J genes are TRBV19 and TRBJ2-7; TRBD2 is a possible D gene (6 bases). The germline gives CDR1 LNHDA, CDR2 SQIVND (reference sequence). CDR3 length: 14 residues. Trimming pared 8 bases from V and 7 bases from J, leaving 21 bases between. CDR3 in DNA: TGTGCCAGTGACAACGGACTATCCGTGAGGGAGCAGTACTTC. Encoded protein: CASDNGLSVREQYF. Looking up the rest from reference TRBV19 and TRBJ2-7 gives the full variable domain: DGGITQSPKYLFRKEGQNVTLSCEQNLNHDAMYWYRQDPGQGLRLIYYSQIVNDFQKGDIAEGYSVSREKKESFPLTVTSAQKNPTAFYLCASDNGLSVREQYFGPGTRLTVT.

This chain joins TRBV25-1 and TRBJ1-2, with a weak D call TRBD1 (5 bases). V was cut by 4 bases and J by 5 bases, with 20 bases left in between. The CDR3 runs to 16 residues. The germline V gene has CDR1 MGHDK and CDR2 SYGVNS. The CDR3 nucleotides are TGTGCCAGCAGTGCTTCCCGGACACAAACTGGGTATGGCTACACCTTC. This gives the protein CASSASRTQTGYGYTF.

The chain employs TRBV15 and TRBJ2-4; D tentatively fits TRBD1 or TRBD2 (6 bases each). V dropped 1 base and J dropped 6 bases, with 10 bases sitting between them. Germline-derived CDR1 and CDR2 are LNHNV and YYDKDF (reference sequence). CDR3 size: 14 residues. The CDR3 is CATSRGGAGNIQYF. In DNA form, the CDR3 reads TGTGCCACCAGCAGAGGGGGGGCAGGAAACATTCAGTACTTC.